Presented here are 25 T cell receptor beta chains from one specimen sequenced in a study of cytomegalovirus exposure and HLA in healthy donors. The PCR ran on 60 Vbeta and 13 Jbeta primers. Sequencing was performed with immunoSEQ multiplex PCR; in TCRdb, only in-frame clones are kept and a portion is missing. Found here are 50,000 to 65,000 clones, about 71% of them singletons; the top ten hold less than 25%. The sequencing input was PBMCs. The origin of the receptors is a woman aged 45-60 years in good health and CMV-seropositive.

The chain recombines TRBV5-6 with TRBJ2-7; 8 bases line up with TRBD1. Unmatched junction bases numbered 14, after V lost 5 bases and J lost 4 bases. Germline values: CDR1 SGHDT, CDR2 YYEEEE. There are 16 residues in the CDR3. CDR3 loop: CASSPDRGHEGYEQYF. The CDR3 coding sequence is TGTGCCAGCAGTCCCGACAGGGGTCACGAGGGATACGAGCAGTACTTC.

The sample holds a few counts of this clone. This rearrangement joins TRBV5-1 to TRBJ1-1; D possibly corresponds to TRBD1 (6 bases). With 2 bases removed from V and 4 bases from J, the gap between germline ends came to 15 bases. Germline assignment: CDR1 SGHRS and CDR2 YFSETQ. The CDR3 loop spans 15 amino acids. The DNA of the CDR3 is TGCGCCAGCAGCTTCAGGGGCGGGGAGGGCACTGAAGCTTTCTTT. Its translation: CASSFRGGEGTEAFF. Based on the CDR3 plus reference TRBV5-1 and TRBJ1-1, the full variable domain is KAGVTQTPRYLIKTRGQQVTLSCSPISGHRSVSWYQQTPGQGLQFLFEYFSETQRNKGNFPGRFSGRQFSNSRSEMNVSTLELGDSALYLCASSFRGGEGTEAFFGQGTRLTVV.

This chain uses TRBV11-2 with TRBJ1-1; D is ambiguous. Germline V gene sequence: CDR1 SGHAT, CDR2 FQNNGV. The V end was cut by 1 base, the J end by 3 bases, with 15 bases between. The CDR3 is 16 residues long. CDR3 bases: TGTGCCAGCAGCTTAGGGGCCCGAGGGCGGGACACTGAAGCTTTCTTT. Amino acid sequence: CASSLGARGRDTEAFF.

V gene TRBV28 combines with J gene TRBJ2-7, with D uncertain. V lost 6 bases, J lost 0 bases, and 9 bases lay in between. CDR1 is MDHEN, CDR2 SYDVKM, per germline. The CDR3 spans 13 residues. For the CDR3, the DNA is TGTGCCAGCAGAGAGGTCCTCTCCTACGAGCAGTACTTC. Translated: CASREVLSYEQYF.

This clone was seen only once. The V gene is TRBV28, the J gene TRBJ1-2; possible D gene TRBD1, 6 bases. The length of the CDR3 is 18 residues. Germline loops: CDR1 MDHEN, CDR2 SYDVKM. Trimming left V 5 bases short and J 1 base short, with 23 bases between. The CDR3 nucleotides are TGTGCCAGCAGTCCACCCGATTCAGGGGTTTCGGGTAACTATGGCTACACCTTC. Protein: CASSPPDSGVSGNYGYTF.

The chain is built from TRBV6-6 and TRBJ2-1; TRBD2 matches at 9 bases. Germline loops: CDR1 MNHNY, CDR2 SVGAGI (reference sequence). The trim removed 8 bases at V and 6 bases at J, leaving 11 bases unmatched. This CDR3 contains 15 residues. CDR3 DNA sequence: TGTGCCAGCTGCGGGGGGTTTAGCGGGAGCAATGAGCAGTTCTTC. Encoded protein: CASCGGFSGSNEQFF.

The rearrangement joins TRBV11-2 to TRBJ2-1; 9 positions agree with TRBD1. The CDR3 covers 15 residues. V shed 6 bases and J 4 bases; nucleotides not matched to a gene: 7. Germline V gene lookup returns CDR1 SGHAT and CDR2 FQNNGV. The CDR3 bases are TGTGCCAGCAGGTCCGGGACAGGGTTTTACAATGAGCAGTTCTTC. Its protein is CASRSGTGFYNEQFF.

The chain carries TRBV5-1 and TRBJ2-1; 9 bases agree with TRBD2. The CDR3 contains 14 residues. CDR1 is SGHRS, CDR2 YFSETQ, per germline. The V and J ends lost 6 bases and 4 bases, in that order; junction bases with no gene match: 5. This chain's CDR3 is CASKRLAEYNEQFF. The CDR3 DNA reads as TGCGCCAGCAAGCGACTAGCGGAATACAATGAGCAGTTCTTC.

This clone was observed a few times. This chain links TRBV28 with TRBJ2-7; 7 positions match TRBD1. The CDR3 has 16 amino acids. Germline V gene lookup returns CDR1 MDHEN and CDR2 SYDVKM. J gave up 4 bases and V 4 bases, and 13 bases lay outside the gene matches. The CDR3 bases are TGTGCCAGCAGTTCCCTCACCGGACAGGAGACTTACGAGCAGTACTTC. This translates into CASSSLTGQETYEQYF.

V usage is TRBV5-1 and J usage is TRBJ2-1; possibly TRBD2 for D (6 bases). The CDR3 is 15 residues long. Per germline, CDR1 SGHRS and CDR2 YFSETQ. The V end was cut by 4 bases, the J end by 1 base, with 12 bases between. CDR3 nucleotides: TGCGCCAGCAGCGAATTTGGGGGGTCCTACAATGAGCAGTTCTTC. This gives the protein CASSEFGGSYNEQFF.

This clone occurred a few times. The chain joins TRBV7-9 to TRBJ2-2; 16 bases map to TRBD2. Germline CDR1 and CDR2: SEHNR and FQNEAQ (reference sequence). V lost 2 bases, J lost 3 bases, and 6 bases stayed unmatched. This CDR3 has 19 residues. CDR3 sequence reads: CASSLQGLAGGPDTGELFF. For the CDR3, the DNA is TGTGCCAGCAGCTTACAGGGACTAGCGGGGGGGCCGGACACCGGGGAGCTGTTTTTT.

A few counts support this clone. The same CDR3 arises from other DNA sequences in this sample as well. CDR3: CASSLERDTQYF. CDR3 nucleotides: TGTGCCAGCAGCTTAGAGCGGGATACGCAGTATTTT. This sequence joins TRBV7-9 and TRBJ2-3; the D gene is possibly TRBD2 (5 bases). V was cut by 1 base and J by 6 bases, with 5 bases left in between. Germline CDR1 reads SEHNR; CDR2 reads FQNEAQ (reference sequence). The CDR3 is 12 residues long.

This chain links TRBV2 with TRBJ2-3, with a possible D match to TRBD2 (5 bases). The germline V gene encodes CDR1 SNHLY and CDR2 FYNNEI. The CDR3 totals 15 residues. Trimming stripped 10 bases from V and 2 bases from J, with 19 bases between. CDR3 DNA: TGTGCCACCTCCCTCGTGGACTCCTACACAGATACGCAGTATTTT. Translation: CATSLVDSYTDTQYF.

The V gene is TRBV19, the J gene TRBJ2-4, with 8 bases aligning to TRBD1. This CDR3 region has 16 residues. V was clipped by 4 bases and J by 6 bases; unmatched bases: 11. Germline V gene data show CDR1 as LNHDA and CDR2 as SQIVND (reference sequence). Here the CDR3 DNA reads TGTGCCAGTAGTAGGATGGGGGACAGGAGGACAAACATTCAGTACTTC. This gives the protein CASSRMGDRRTNIQYF.

This clone has at least ten counts. The rearrangement links TRBV6-5 to TRBJ2-5, with 8 bases identical to TRBD2. The length of the CDR3 is 15 residues. V lost 2 bases, J lost 4 bases, and 6 bases stayed unmatched. From germline, CDR1 is MNHEY and CDR2 SVGAGI. Written as DNA, the CDR3 is TGTGCCAGCAGTTACGACGGACGGGAGGGAGAGACCCAGTACTTC. Residues: CASSYDGREGETQYF.

The V and J genes are TRBV5-5 and TRBJ2-5; D unclear. Judging by the DNA end, TRBJ2-7 fits better; the J call may be wrong. The CDR3 loop spans 11 amino acids. Germline-derived CDR1 and CDR2 are SGHKS and YYEKEE (reference sequence). CDR3 region: CASSLYSEQYF. The CDR3 nucleotides read TGTGCCAGCAGCTTGTATAGCGAGCAGTACTTC.

This clone was counted ten times or more. V usage is TRBV5-5 and J usage is TRBJ2-7; D is possibly TRBD2 (7 bases). The CDR3 loop spans 15 amino acids. The V gene lost 2 bases and the J gene lost 3 bases, with 15 bases spanning the gap. In germline, CDR1 is SGHKS, CDR2 YYEKEE (reference sequence). The CDR3 coding sequence is TGTGCCAGCAGCTTAGGGGCGGGGGCCTACTACGAGCAGTACTTC. Protein product: CASSLGAGAYYEQYF.

The chain uses TRBV9 and TRBJ2-7; 7 bases agree with TRBD1. CDR3 length: 15 amino acids. Germline V gives CDR1 SGDLS, CDR2 YYNGEE. After removal of 4 bases from V and 0 bases from J, the junction contained 7 bases not matched to a gene. CDR3 in amino acids: CASSFGQANSYEQYF. In nucleotides, the CDR3 is TGTGCCAGCAGCTTTGGACAGGCGAACTCCTACGAGCAGTACTTC.

The rearrangement joins TRBV29-1 to TRBJ2-1, with D possibly matching TRBD1 (6 bases). CDR1 and CDR2 (germline): SQVTM, ANQGSEA. Trimming removed 2 bases from V and 0 bases from J, with 14 bases in between. The CDR3 is 16 amino acids. CDR3 in amino acids: CSVEIFRGSSYNEQFF. CDR3 in DNA: TGCAGCGTTGAAATTTTTAGGGGGAGCTCCTACAATGAGCAGTTCTTC.

The CDR3 spells CARPQREGLMKFF. The CDR3 DNA reads as TGCGCCAGGCCTCAGCGGGAGGGCCTAATGAAGTTCTTC. The genes are TRBV4-1 and TRBJ2-1; the match to TRBD2 covers 10 bases. The germline gives CDR1 MGHRA, CDR2 YSYEKL. V lost 9 bases to trimming and J lost 14 bases; unmatched junction nucleotides: 13. The CDR3 covers 13 residues.

The J gene is TRBJ2-2, the V gene TRBV2; 8 bases line up with TRBD2. CDR1 is SNHLY, CDR2 FYNNEI, per germline. The CDR3 runs to 15 residues. Losses at the gene ends were 10 bases for V and 0 bases for J; bases not matched to a gene: 7. In DNA, the CDR3 is TGTGCCATCCGTCTGCGGGGGGCGAACACCGGGGAGCTGTTTTTT. Its translation is CAIRLRGANTGELFF.

This rearrangement joins TRBV7-2 to TRBJ1-2; D possibly corresponds to TRBD1 (6 bases). V lost 1 base and J lost 4, with 10 bases in between. This CDR3 comprises 14 residues. The V gene's germline CDR1 is SGHTA and CDR2 FQGNSA. The CDR3 nucleotides are TGTGCCAGCAGCTTAGGCGGGGGCGTCTATGGCTACACCTTC. It yields the protein CASSLGGGVYGYTF.

CDR3 sequence: CASSRGLAGGPTDEQFF. The CDR3 bases are TGTGCCAGCAGCCGCGGACTAGCGGGAGGGCCAACCGATGAGCAGTTCTTC. The chain recombines TRBV7-9 with TRBJ2-1, with TRBD2 matching over 15 bases. This CDR3 is 17 amino acids long. From germline, CDR1 is SEHNR and CDR2 FQNEAQ (reference sequence). V gave up 5 bases and J gave up 8 bases; unmatched junction bases: 10. The full variable domain, with the rest looked up from reference TRBV7-9 and TRBJ2-1, is DTGVSQNPRHKITKRGQNVTFRCDPISEHNRLYWYRQTLGQGPEFLTYFQNEAQLEKSRLLSDRFSAERPKGSFSTLEIQRTEQGDSAMYLCASSRGLAGGPTDEQFFGPGTRLTVL.

The chain links TRBV7-3 to TRBJ2-3; 9 bases are shared with TRBD2. The CDR3 has 15 amino acids. Germline V CDR1 and CDR2: SGHTA, FQGTGA. V dropped 3 bases and J dropped 7; count of bases not matched to a gene: 8. This CDR3 is CASSLSSGGTNTQYF. CDR3 sequence (DNA): TGTGCCAGCAGCTTGAGTAGCGGGGGCACGAATACGCAGTATTTT.

On this clone: Other nucleotide sequences in the sample specify the same CDR3. This chain connects TRBV7-9 to TRBJ2-1, with TRBD1 identical over 7 bases. The length of the CDR3 is 13 residues. V was pared by 3 bases and J by 4 bases, with 0 bases of the junction left unmatched. CDR1 is SEHNR and CDR2 is FQNEAQ in the germline V gene (reference sequence). The CDR3 sequence is CASSLGQYNEQFF. The CDR3 nucleotides read TGTGCCAGCAGCTTGGGACAGTACAATGAGCAGTTCTTC.